This TCR beta chain derives from a study of blood T cell repertoires in COVID-19. Repertoires were generated with immunoSEQ multiplex PCR, while TCRdb's copy carries only in-frame clones and drops some. The profile shows roughly 380,000 clones, about 87% of them singletons. Looked up from germline, CDR1 is SGHRS and CDR2 is YFSETQ. The CDR3 has 16 amino acids. V was shortened by 7 bases and J by 7 bases, with 25 bases between the two germline ends. The J gene is TRBJ2-3, the V gene TRBV5-1; D may be TRBD1 (6 bases). Material for sequencing was PBMCs or T cells enriched from blood (not recorded which). This clonotype originated in a man aged 25-40 years who had recovered from COVID-19. The CDR3, as DNA: TGCGCCAGCGCCACCACCGTTCCTCCAGGGGCCTATACGCAGTATTTT. Translated: CASATTVPPGAYTQYF.